What follows are 5 T cell receptor beta chains derived from one specimen sequenced in a study of regulatory T cells in long-lasting Graves disease (dated by TCRdb to the early 2020s). Library preparation employed multiplex PCR. The instrument given in TCRdb is Illumina HiSeq 4000. TCR beta libraries were built with iRepertoire HTBI primers and Arm-PCR amplification of CDR3 regions. TCRdb itself trimmed the public reads at Q25 with fastp, ran MiXCR and retained productive beta chains. All rows with the same CDR3 protein become a single entry with the most common DNA and genes. The sample table shows over 450,000 distinct CDR3 sequences, and about a fifth are seen once. The ten top clones hold roughly 7.1% of the sample. The sample's time point label is to be understood as: persistent/refractory GD, antithyroid drugs over 5 years with positive TRAb. For both TCR sequencing and RNA sequencing, RNA was extracted from PBMCs in TRIzol.

The sequencing used peripheral blood mononuclear cells (PBMCs), collected when the disease was refractory, from a patient treated with antithyroid drugs. The receptor set was obtained from a female donor with Graves disease.

This clonotype came up a few times. The J gene is TRBJ2-6, the V gene TRBV6-2 or TRBV6-3, with D maybe TRBD1 (6 bases). The V and J ends lost 8 bases and 0 bases respectively, with 11 bases between them. The CDR3 has 15 residues. Germline lookup yields CDR1 MNHEY and CDR2 SVGEGT. CDR3 amino acids: CASQGQHSGANVLTF. CDR3 bases: TGTGCCAGCCAGGGACAACACTCTGGGGCCAACGTCCTGACTTTC.

A note on this clonotype: Relative to the germline gene, one junction end is altered; a read error may explain this. The chain joins TRBV29-1 to TRBJ1-2, with TRBD1 matching over 7 bases. CDR1 SQVTM and CDR2 ANQGSEA come from the germline V gene. The CDR3 consists of 15 residues. The CDR3 loop reads CSIEWAGTARYGYTF. Written as DNA, the CDR3 is TGCAGCATTGAGTGGGCCGGGACAGCACGATATGGCTACACCTTC.

The chain uses TRBV30 and TRBJ2-1; D may be TRBD1 (5 bases). Trimming left V 5 bases short and J 10 bases short, with 18 bases between. This CDR3 is 13 amino acids long. CDR1 and CDR2 from the germline V gene are GTSNPN and SVGIG (reference sequence). The chain's CDR3 is CAWVDTSYREQFF. CDR3 sequence (DNA): TGTGCCTGGGTCGACACATCCTACAGGGAGCAGTTCTTC.

This clonotype showed up many times. The V and J genes are TRBV12-3 or TRBV12-4 and TRBJ2-2; D could derive from TRBD1 or TRBD2 (6 bases each). This CDR3 spans 17 amino acids. V shed 1 base and J shed 1 base, with 13 bases lying between them. The CDR3 DNA reads as TGTGCCAGCAGTTTAGGTCCCGGGGGCCGGAACACCGGGGAGCTGTTTTTT. As protein: CASSLGPGGRNTGELFF.

This chain joins TRBV5-6 and TRBJ2-7, with D perhaps matching TRBD1 or TRBD2 (6 bases each). The CDR3 sequence is 13 residues long. V shed 4 bases and J shed 8 bases, with 16 bases lying between them. The germline V gene encodes CDR1 SGHDT and CDR2 YYEEEE. The CDR3 nucleotides read TGTGCCAGCAGCCCGGGGGTGGGGGACAAGCAGTACTTC. It is translated as CASSPGVGDKQYF.